The entry that follows covers one T cell receptor beta chain sequence. The antigen it recognizes is unknown. No much larger clone is present one base from it, and per-base qualities are unavailable. TCRbeta CDR3 regions were amplified from genomic DNA using the immunoSEQ Assay, a bias-controlled multiplex PCR. Per the authors' processing: Within the assay, amplification of reference gene primers was used to estimate how many nucleated cells each sample contained. To quantify the absolute abundance of each unique TCRbeta CDR3 rearrangement, sequence reads were collapsed and filtered. Productive Simpson clonality was computed per sample as the square root of Simpson's diversity index over productive rearrangements. TCRdb's version of the immuneACCESS table is confined to in-frame rearrangements and falls short of the full clone set. An unresolved V gene accounts for under half of the shortfall where checked; the remainder is of unknown origin. D and trimming come from the DNA, and the V and J calls and clone size come from that table. The sample yields under 200,000 clones; 84% were counted once. Roughly 15% of the sample lies in the top ten.

The sample belongs to a study of blood T cell repertoires in COVID-19 (dated by TCRdb to about 2020). With regard to the full study: Samples from collaborators originated in the United States, Italy and Spain and spanned both the acute and convalescent phases of COVID-19. The prospective study material was composed of cDNA or gDNA derived from T cells, B-cell-depleted T cells, or PBMCs. Subjects who had been exposed to COVID-19, were actively infected with it, or had recovered from it provided the deeply sampled blood TCRbeta repertoires that made up the dataset. A freely available public database, intended as a resource for researchers studying the immune response to SARS-CoV-2, is where the repertoires were released. The samples were drawn from two sources: the first 160 participants of the ongoing ImmuneRACE study, and 950 to 1,500 subjects contributed by 6 global collaborators. The sample metadata nearly always contained a de-identified subject ID, COVID-19 status, age in years and sex. Where available, HLA class I and class II types were taken from metadata supplied by the sample provider and were not determined by assay-based typing.

Study-level results and caveats: How much clinical and demographic metadata was included differed by source and by participant, and the metadata was provided uncurated.

CDR1 and CDR2 are read off the germline V gene as SGHVS and FNYEAQ. The CDR3 starts with the cysteine, ends with the phenylalanine, and has 12 residues. Solely the CDR3 DNA is kept, with 36 bases framed from the first base. V is pared back by 1 base and J by 9 bases, with 10 bases lying between the germline termini. Whole blood was collected in K2EDTA tubes by collaborating institutions according to the institutions' own protocols. For TCRbeta analysis, collaborators shipped samples as frozen whole blood, isolated PBMCs, or DNA extracted from either of those sample types. This clonotype originated in a man between 18 and 35 years old with active or convalescent COVID-19. The sample consisted of peripheral blood. The chain was built from TRBV7-6 and TRBJ2-7; the D gene is possibly TRBD1, with 6 bases matching. The sequence in DNA is TGTGCCAGCAGCTTAGTTGAAGGGGGGCAGTACTTC. It is translated as CASSLVEGGQYF.